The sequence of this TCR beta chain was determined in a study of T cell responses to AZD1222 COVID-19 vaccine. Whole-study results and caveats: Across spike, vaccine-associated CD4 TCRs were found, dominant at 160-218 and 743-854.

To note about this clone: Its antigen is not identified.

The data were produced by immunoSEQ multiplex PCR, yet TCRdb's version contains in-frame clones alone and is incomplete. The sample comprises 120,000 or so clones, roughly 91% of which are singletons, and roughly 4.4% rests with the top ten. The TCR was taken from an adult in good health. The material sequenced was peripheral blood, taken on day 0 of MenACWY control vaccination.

The CDR3 coding sequence is TGTGCCAGCAGCCTGTCGGGGGAGGTGTCGTATTTT. Translating gives CASSLSGEVSYF. V is TRBV12-3 or TRBV12-4 and J is TRBJ2-3; tentative D call: TRBD2 (6 bases). V was clipped by 6 bases and J by 14 bases, with 18 bases between them. The CDR3 covers 12 residues.